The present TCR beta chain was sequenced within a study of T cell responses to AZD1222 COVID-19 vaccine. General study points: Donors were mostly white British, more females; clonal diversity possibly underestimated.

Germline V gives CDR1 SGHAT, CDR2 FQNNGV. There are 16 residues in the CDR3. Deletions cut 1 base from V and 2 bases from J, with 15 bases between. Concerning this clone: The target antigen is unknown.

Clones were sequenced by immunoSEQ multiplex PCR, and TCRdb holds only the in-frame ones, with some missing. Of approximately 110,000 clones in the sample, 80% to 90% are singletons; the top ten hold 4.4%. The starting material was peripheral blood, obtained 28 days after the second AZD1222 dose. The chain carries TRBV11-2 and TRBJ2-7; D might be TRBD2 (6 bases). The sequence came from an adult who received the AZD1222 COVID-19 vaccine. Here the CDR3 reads CASSLGRFAGTYEQYF. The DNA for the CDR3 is TGTGCCAGCAGCTTAGGGAGATTTGCGGGGACCTACGAGCAGTACTTC.